These T cell receptor beta chains were read from a single sample in a study of monozygotic twins with inflammatory bowel disease. TCRdb reprocessed the 5' RACE reads, keeping one entry per CDR3 protein, no DNA. The specimen's table records over 110,000 distinct CDR3 sequences. Sequencing was carried out using blood. These receptors were taken from a human donor with ulcerative colitis or Crohn's disease, or a healthy co-twin of an affected twin (not recorded which). The CDR3 runs from the conserved cysteine through the conserved F or W.

V gene,J gene,CDR3 protein
TRBV20-1,TRBJ1-2,CSALQGAGIYGYTF
TRBV7-2,TRBJ1-6,CASSLVSEQTYNSPLHF
TRBV5-4,TRBJ2-1,CASSFKDFNEQFF
TRBV5-1,TRBJ2-2,CASSVLGAGELFF
TRBV7-2,TRBJ1-2,CASSSGGAGLLNYGYTF
TRBV19,TRBJ1-1,CASIHGVAQGGFTEAFF
TRBV19,TRBJ1-1,CASSIGLRRQGGTEAFF
TRBV5-1,TRBJ2-7,CASSRETGQLYEQYF
TRBV6-1,TRBJ1-2,CASSAQGLYGYTF
TRBV28,TRBJ1-1,CASSPFNRVNTEAFF
TRBV5-1,TRBJ1-5,CASSLGPSVAPTGQGNQPQHF
TRBV7-9,TRBJ1-1,CASSSVQYREMNTEAFF
TRBV4-2,TRBJ2-7,CASSQGLYEQYF
TRBV30,TRBJ1-5,CAWNRGGDQPQHF
TRBV5-1,TRBJ2-5,CASSLLSGVETQYF
TRBV12-3/TRBV12-4,TRBJ2-7,CASRGAAYEQYF
TRBV11-2,TRBJ2-3,CASSLGSTGAKDTQYF
TRBV6-2/TRBV6-3,TRBJ1-5,CASGGMGVNQPQHF
TRBV4-2,TRBJ1-5,CASSPTVGPYSENGIPNQPQHF
TRBV5-1,TRBJ2-3,CASSLAGTGETDTQYF
TRBV5-1,TRBJ2-1,CASSPSGGVRENEQFF
TRBV5-6,TRBJ1-5,CASSLSPDQPQHF
TRBV20-1,TRBJ2-3,CSAPSSGRSTDTQYF
TRBV3-1,TRBJ2-7,CASSHTPGQQYEQYF
TRBV29-1,TRBJ1-1,CSVQGAMNTEAFF
TRBV6-5,TRBJ2-7,CASSYRARGGVIYEQYF
TRBV19,TRBJ2-1,CASSPRPGSPSYNEQFF
TRBV6-2/TRBV6-3,TRBJ1-5,CASSSRDSNQPQHF
TRBV5-1,TRBJ2-7,CASSLVEVARDEQYF
TRBV19,TRBJ1-6,CASSYGRRGTGNSPLHF
TRBV19,TRBJ1-5,CASRAQGGNQPQHF
TRBV7-2,TRBJ1-2,CASRVSQGAYGYTF
TRBV20-1,TRBJ2-5,CSASGSQETQYF
TRBV7-3,TRBJ1-1,CASSLRGQLPMNTEAFF
TRBV12-3/TRBV12-4,TRBJ1-4,CASSLDPGADEKLFF
TRBV18,TRBJ2-5,CASSPTGGLETQYF
TRBV4-3,TRBJ1-2,CASSQEYGGLNYGYTF
TRBV29-1,TRBJ1-1,CSAGGGWGMNTEAFF
TRBV7-3,TRBJ1-6,CASSFAPNSPLHF
TRBV4-3,TRBJ2-1,CASSRLAGGQNEQFF
TRBV7-9,TRBJ1-1,CASSHEGREAFF
TRBV7-6,TRBJ2-2,CASSPGFGYGELFF
TRBV7-3,TRBJ2-1,CASSLWAGTSGGYNEQFF
TRBV7-2,TRBJ2-2,CASSLDRGAGELFF
TRBV5-1,TRBJ2-1,CATKQPAANEQFF
TRBV27,TRBJ2-7,CASNILSGTSGKKEQYF
TRBV30,TRBJ2-1,CASFRDLSYNEQFF
TRBV18,TRBJ2-3,CASSPLPPRDTQYF
TRBV7-9,TRBJ2-7,CASSLSGEQYF
TRBV7-8,TRBJ2-5,CASSLVKVWVGETQYF
TRBV12-3/TRBV12-4,TRBJ1-2,CASSLAGQPHGYTF
TRBV6-5,TRBJ2-5,CASSYSVATSGETQYF
TRBV2,TRBJ2-7,CASSFLDGRVYEQYF
TRBV6-6,TRBJ2-1,CASSYSFSYNEQFF
TRBV12-3/TRBV12-4,TRBJ2-6,CASRFSGANVLTF
TRBV18,TRBJ2-7,CASSPTLGEQYF
TRBV5-1,TRBJ2-1,CASSLARQGPDSYNEQFF